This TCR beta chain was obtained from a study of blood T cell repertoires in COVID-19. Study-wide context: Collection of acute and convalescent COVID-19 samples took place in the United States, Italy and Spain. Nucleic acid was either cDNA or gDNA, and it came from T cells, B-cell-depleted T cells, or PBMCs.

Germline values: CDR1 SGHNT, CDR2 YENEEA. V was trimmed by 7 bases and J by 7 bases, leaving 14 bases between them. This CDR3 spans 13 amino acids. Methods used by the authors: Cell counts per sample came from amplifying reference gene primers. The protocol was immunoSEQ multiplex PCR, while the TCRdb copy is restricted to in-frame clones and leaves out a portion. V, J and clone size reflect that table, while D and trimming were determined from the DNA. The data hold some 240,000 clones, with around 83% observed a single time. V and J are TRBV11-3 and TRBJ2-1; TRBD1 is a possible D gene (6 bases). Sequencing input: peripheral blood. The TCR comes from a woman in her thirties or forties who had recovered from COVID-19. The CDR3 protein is CASKKQGRNEQFF. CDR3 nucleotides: TGTGCCAGCAAGAAACAGGGAAGGAATGAGCAGTTCTTC.